This TCR beta chain was sequenced in a study of neurological immune-mediated disorders. For the study at large: There were roughly 34 multiple sclerosis patients; roughly 30 were relapsing-remitting and 3 were secondary progressive.

Template-switch 5'RACE cDNA synthesis added a 10-nucleotide unique molecular identifier. TCRdb itself ran the 5' RACE reads through MiXCR, one entry per CDR3 protein. The sample shows just over 95,000 distinct CDR3 sequences, 3.5% of them seen only once. This clonotype has more than one count but fewer than ten. Its matching antigen is unknown. Broader study findings: The most TCR clonal expansion was seen in HTLV-1-associated myelopathy, whereas the least was seen in multiple sclerosis, below the level in healthy controls. Expanded clones shared no CDR3 amino acid sequences across subjects, suggesting private repertoires in all groups.

CDR1 is LNHDA and CDR2 is SQIVND in the germline V gene (reference sequence). V lost 5 bases to trimming and J lost 2 bases; unmatched junction nucleotides: 7. This CDR3 contains 16 residues. The receptor's source is a woman between 18 and 29 years old with multiple sclerosis. This sequence joins TRBV19 and TRBJ2-2; 8 bases agree with TRBD1. Input material: PBMCs. Here the CDR3 DNA reads TGTGCCAGTAGTTCCCCCGGGACAGGCAACACCGGGGAGCTGTTTTTT. This gives the protein CASSSPGTGNTGELFF.